These 3 T cell receptor beta chains came from one sample sequenced in a study of T cell responses to AZD1222 COVID-19 vaccine. Assay: immunoSEQ multiplex PCR; the TCRdb copy retains only in-frame clones and omits some. The table shows some 60,000 clones, with over 65% occurring only once. The starting material was peripheral blood, obtained 28 days after the second AZD1222 dose. All receptors come from an adult who received the AZD1222 COVID-19 vaccine.

CDR3 nucleotide sequence: TGTGCCAGCAGTATTCCGGGACAGGGGGCCACCAATGAGCAGTTCTTC. This gives the protein CASSIPGQGATNEQFF. This chain uses TRBV28 with TRBJ2-1; TRBD1 aligns across 12 bases. The V segment lost 5 bases and the J segment 6 bases; nucleotides outside the gene matches: 8. CDR1 and CDR2 (germline): MDHEN, SYDVKM. The CDR3 consists of 16 residues. The full variable domain, rest sourced from reference TRBV28 and TRBJ2-1, is DVKVTQSSRYLVKRTGEKVFLECVQDMDHENMFWYRQDPGLGLRLIYFSYDVKMKEKGDIPEGYSVSREKKERFSLILESASTNQTSMYLCASSIPGQGATNEQFFGPGTRLTVL.

This clone was seen only once. The rearrangement links TRBV6-2 or TRBV6-3 to TRBJ1-5; D is possibly TRBD1 (5 bases). CDR3 size: 13 residues. V lost 5 bases and J lost 9, with 14 bases in between. Germline V gene lookup returns CDR1 MNHEY and CDR2 SVGEGT. The CDR3 bases are TGTGCCAGCAGTACCCCGGGACTGGGGCCCCAGCATTTT. Protein: CASSTPGLGPQHF.

The chain uses TRBV5-6 and TRBJ1-3; D is unclear. The germline CDR1 and CDR2 sequences are SGHDT and YYEEEE. This CDR3 contains 16 residues. Between the trimmed V and J ends, which lost 5 bases and 0 bases, there was a span of 15 bases. The CDR3 DNA follows: TGTGCCAGCAGTCAGCCGGGGTCGCGCTCTGGAAACACCATATATTTT. Translated: CASSQPGSRSGNTIYF.